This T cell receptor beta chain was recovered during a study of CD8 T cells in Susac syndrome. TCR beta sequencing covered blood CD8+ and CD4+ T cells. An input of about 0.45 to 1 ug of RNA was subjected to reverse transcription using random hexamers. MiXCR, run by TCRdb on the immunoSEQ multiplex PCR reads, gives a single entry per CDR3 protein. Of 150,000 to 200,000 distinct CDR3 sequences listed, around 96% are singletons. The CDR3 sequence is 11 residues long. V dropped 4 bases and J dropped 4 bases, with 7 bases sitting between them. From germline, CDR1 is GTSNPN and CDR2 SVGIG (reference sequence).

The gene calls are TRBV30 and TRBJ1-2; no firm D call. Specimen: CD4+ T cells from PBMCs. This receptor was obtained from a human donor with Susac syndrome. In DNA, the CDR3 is TGTGCCTGGATGCGAGGCTATGGCTACACCTTC. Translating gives CAWMRGYGYTF.